This section outlines one TCR beta chain sequence together with its context. The sample originates from a study of blood T cell repertoires in COVID-19. Study-level information: COVID-19 samples collected from the United States, Italy and Spain covered acute and convalescent phases.

The protocol was immunoSEQ multiplex PCR, while the TCRdb copy is restricted to in-frame clones and leaves out a portion. The sample has 240,000 or so clones, about 89% seen once. The V gene end was trimmed by 0 bases and the J gene end by 7 bases; junction bases not matched to a gene: 13. The CDR3 has 17 residues. Germline-derived CDR1 and CDR2 are SGHKS and YYEKEE (reference sequence). Clinical histories supplied by participants themselves formed the basis of cohort assignment. Resolution of symptoms, clearance, or two negative PCRs was present in recovered Cohort 3 donors. This sequence originates from a man aged 35 to 55 who had recovered from COVID-19. The V and J genes are TRBV5-5 and TRBJ1-2; 9 bases match TRBD1. Sequencing was performed on PBMCs or T cells enriched from blood (not recorded which). CDR3 DNA: TGTGCCAGCAGCTTGGTGGGTGGGACAGGGAGTGGAACTGGCTACACCTTC. Its protein is CASSLVGGTGSGTGYTF. Full variable domain (outside the CDR3, taken from reference TRBV5-5 and TRBJ1-2): DAGVTQSPTHLIKTRGQQVTLRCSPISGHKSVSWYQQVLGQGPQFIFQYYEKEERGRGNFPDRFSARQFPNYSSELNVNALLLGDSALYLCASSLVGGTGSGTGYTFGSGTRLTVV.